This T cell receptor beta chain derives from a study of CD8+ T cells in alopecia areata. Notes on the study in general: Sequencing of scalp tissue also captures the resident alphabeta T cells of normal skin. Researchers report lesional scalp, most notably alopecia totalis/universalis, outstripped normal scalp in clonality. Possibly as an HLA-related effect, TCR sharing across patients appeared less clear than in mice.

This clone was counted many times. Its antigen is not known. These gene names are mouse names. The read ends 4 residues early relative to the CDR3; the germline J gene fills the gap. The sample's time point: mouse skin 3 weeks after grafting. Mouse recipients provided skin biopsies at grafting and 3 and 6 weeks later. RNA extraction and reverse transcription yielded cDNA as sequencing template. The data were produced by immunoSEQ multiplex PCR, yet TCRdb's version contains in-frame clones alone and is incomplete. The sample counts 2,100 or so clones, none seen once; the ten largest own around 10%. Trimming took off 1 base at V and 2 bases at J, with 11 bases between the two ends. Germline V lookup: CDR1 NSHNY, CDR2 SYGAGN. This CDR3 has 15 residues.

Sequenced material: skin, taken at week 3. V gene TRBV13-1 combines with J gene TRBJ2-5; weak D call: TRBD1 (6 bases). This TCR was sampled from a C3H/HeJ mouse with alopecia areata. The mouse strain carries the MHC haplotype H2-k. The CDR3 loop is CASSDWQGPQDTQYF. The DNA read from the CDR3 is TGTGCCAGCAGTGATTGGCAGGGGCCCCAAGAC.